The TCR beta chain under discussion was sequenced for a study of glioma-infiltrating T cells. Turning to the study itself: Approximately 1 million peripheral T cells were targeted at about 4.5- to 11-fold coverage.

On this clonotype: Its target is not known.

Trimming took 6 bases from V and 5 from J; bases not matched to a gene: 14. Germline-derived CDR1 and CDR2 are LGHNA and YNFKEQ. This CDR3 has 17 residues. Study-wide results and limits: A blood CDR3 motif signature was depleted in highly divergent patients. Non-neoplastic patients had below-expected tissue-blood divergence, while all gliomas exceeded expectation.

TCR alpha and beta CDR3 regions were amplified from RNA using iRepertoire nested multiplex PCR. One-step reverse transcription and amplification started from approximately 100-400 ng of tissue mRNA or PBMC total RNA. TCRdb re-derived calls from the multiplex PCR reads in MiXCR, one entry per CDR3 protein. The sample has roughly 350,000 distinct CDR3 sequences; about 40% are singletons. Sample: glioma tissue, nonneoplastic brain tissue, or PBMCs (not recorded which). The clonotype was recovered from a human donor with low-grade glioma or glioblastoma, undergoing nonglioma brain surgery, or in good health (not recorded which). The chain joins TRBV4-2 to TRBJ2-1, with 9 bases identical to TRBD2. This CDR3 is CASSLSHSGRKNNEQFF. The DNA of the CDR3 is TGTGCCAGCAGTTTATCTCATAGCGGGAGAAAGAACAATGAGCAGTTCTTC.